This T cell receptor beta chain was found in a study of lymphopenia after photon versus proton radiotherapy. Study outcomes and limitations: After lymphocyte nadir, photon-treated repertoires showed oligoclonal expansion, especially CD8+ Temra. Only patients who died were analyzed for survival; proton advantage is unproven. Photon-treated patients lost naive T cells and TCR diversity; proton-treated stayed stable.

Sequenced by immunoSEQ multiplex PCR; TCRdb stores in-frame clones only, minus some. The sample lists fewer than 20,000 clones, more than 85% occurring once. Trimming removed 7 bases at V and 7 bases at J, with 16 bases between. The CDR3 has 13 amino acids. Germline V CDR1 and CDR2: SQVTM, ANQGSEA. Concerning this clone: Its specificity is unknown.

The chain recombines TRBV29-1 with TRBJ1-4; a possible D gene is TRBD1 (6 bases). The receptor was derived from a woman between 35 and 50 years old with cholangiocarcinoma. Source: peripheral blood, taken from a patient treated with photon-based radiotherapy. The chain's CDR3 is CSAVQGRGEKLFF. In nucleotides, the CDR3 is TGCAGCGCCGTACAGGGTAGAGGTGAAAAACTGTTTTTT. Full variable domain (outside the CDR3, taken from reference TRBV29-1 and TRBJ1-4): SAVISQKPSRDICQRGTSLTIQCQVDSQVTMMFWYRQQPGQSLTLIATANQGSEATYESGFVIDKFPISRPNLTFSTLTVSNMSPEDSSIYLCSAVQGRGEKLFFGSGTQLSVL.